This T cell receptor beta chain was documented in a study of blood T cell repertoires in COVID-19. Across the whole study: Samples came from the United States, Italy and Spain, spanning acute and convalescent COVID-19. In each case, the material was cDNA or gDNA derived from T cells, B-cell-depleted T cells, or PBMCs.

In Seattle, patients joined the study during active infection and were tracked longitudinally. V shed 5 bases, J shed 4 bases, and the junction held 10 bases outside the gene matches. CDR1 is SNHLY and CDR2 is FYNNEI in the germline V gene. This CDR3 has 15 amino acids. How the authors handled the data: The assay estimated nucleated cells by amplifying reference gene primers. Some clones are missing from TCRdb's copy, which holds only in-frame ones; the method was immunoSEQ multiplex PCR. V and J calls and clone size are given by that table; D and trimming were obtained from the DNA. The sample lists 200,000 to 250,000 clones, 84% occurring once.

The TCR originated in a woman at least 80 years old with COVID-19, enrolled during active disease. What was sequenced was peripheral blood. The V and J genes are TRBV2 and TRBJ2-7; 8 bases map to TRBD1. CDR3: CASSLTKTGGYEQYF. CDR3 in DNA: TGTGCCAGCAGTCTCACTAAAACAGGGGGTTACGAGCAGTACTTC. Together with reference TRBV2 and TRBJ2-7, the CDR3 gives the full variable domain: EPEVTQTPSHQVTQMGQEVILRCVPISNHLYFYWYRQILGQKVEFLVSFYNNEISEKSEIFDDQFSVERPDGSNFTLKIRSTKLEDSAMYFCASSLTKTGGYEQYFGPGTRLTVT.